This TCR beta chain was found in a study of control samples from healthy donors and cancer patients. The V segment lost 4 bases and the J segment 7 bases; nucleotides outside the gene matches: 13. CDR1 is SEHNR and CDR2 is FQNEAQ in the germline V gene (reference sequence). The CDR3 is 15 residues long. Some clones are missing from TCRdb's copy, which holds only in-frame ones; the method was immunoSEQ multiplex PCR. The table records roughly 98,000 clones, 80% to 95% of them present only once. This clone appeared a single time. The TCR sequence derives from a man aged 18 to 30 in good health. The sequencing input was blood. V gene TRBV7-9 combines with J gene TRBJ2-7, with 7 bases fitting TRBD2. The CDR3 sequence is CASSSDRDYEGEQYF. The DNA of the CDR3 is TGTGCCAGCAGCTCCGACCGGGACTACGAGGGAGAGCAGTACTTC.